This T cell receptor beta chain was found in a study of cytomegalovirus exposure and HLA in healthy donors. The V gene's germline CDR1 is ENHRY and CDR2 SYGVKD. This CDR3 has 15 amino acids. The junction had 8 bases not matched to a gene; V was cut back by 5 bases and J by 6 bases. The PCR ran on 60 Vbeta and 13 Jbeta primers. Original handling: In a later analysis, some 11 million of approximately 81 million unique beta chains occurred in at least two donors. Using immunoSEQ multiplex PCR, the repertoire was profiled, and TCRdb retains in-frame clones only, with some absent. V and J calls and clone size are those listed in that table; D and trimming were worked out from the DNA. This table holds approximately 110,000 clones, about 74% found once. With regard to this clone: What it binds is unknown.

General study results and limits: Listed as cytomegalovirus-associated were 150 to 200 TCR beta chains.

Everyone who donated was a healthy bone marrow donor. This clonotype was obtained from a woman aged 50 to 60 in good health and CMV-seropositive. The sample consisted of PBMCs. The chain combines TRBV10-3 with TRBJ2-3; 10 nucleotides agree with TRBD2. The CDR3 sequence is CAISQSGGAVDTQYF. CDR3 coding DNA: TGTGCCATCAGTCAGAGCGGGGGGGCCGTTGATACGCAGTATTTT.